A single sample is the source of the 24 T cell receptor beta chains below, sequenced in a study of blood T cell repertoires in COVID-19. Profiling relied on immunoSEQ multiplex PCR, and the TCRdb table lists in-frame clones only, not all of them. The sample contains roughly 160,000 clones, around 82% of which appear only once. Input material: peripheral blood. The receptors derive from a woman in her 70s who had recovered from COVID-19.

The chain is built from TRBV18 and TRBJ1-5; D not resolved. This CDR3 comprises 13 residues. From germline, CDR1 is KGHSH and CDR2 LQKENI. V lost 3 bases, J lost 4 bases, and 7 bases lay in between. The CDR3 reads CASSPSSNQPQHF. Written as DNA, the CDR3 is TGTGCCAGCTCACCCTCGTCGAATCAGCCCCAGCATTTT.

The chain links TRBV7-3 to TRBJ2-3; D might be TRBD2 (6 bases). The CDR3 loop spans 14 amino acids. CDR1 and CDR2 from the germline V gene are SGHTA and FQGTGA. V lost 2 bases to trimming and J lost 4 bases, with 10 bases between them. In DNA form, the CDR3 reads TGTGCCAGCAGCTTAGGGCTAGCGTCAGATACGCAGTATTTT. Its translation is CASSLGLASDTQYF. The variable domain in full, completed from reference TRBV7-3 and TRBJ2-3, reads GAGVSQTPSNKVTEKGKYVELRCDPISGHTALYWYRQSLGQGPEFLIYFQGTGAADDSGLPNDRFFAVRPEGSVSTLKIQRTERGDSAVYLCASSLGLASDTQYFGPGTRLTVL.

The chain employs TRBV2 and TRBJ2-7, with 9 bases fitting TRBD1. V shed 6 bases and J 2 bases; nucleotides not matched to a gene: 14. The V gene's germline CDR1 is SNHLY and CDR2 FYNNEI. This CDR3 has 17 residues. This CDR3 is CASSDRDRAGSPYEQYF. DNA of the CDR3: TGTGCCAGCAGCGATCGGGACAGGGCGGGATCCCCCTACGAGCAGTACTTC.

The rearrangement joins TRBV7-9 to TRBJ2-1, with 9 positions matching TRBD1. The CDR3 runs 15 residues. V shed 3 bases, J shed 6 bases, and the junction held 6 bases outside the gene matches. Germline V gene data show CDR1 as SEHNR and CDR2 as FQNEAQ (reference sequence). The CDR3: CASSFGTGRGNEQFF. CDR3 sequence (DNA): TGTGCCAGCAGCTTCGGGACAGGGAGAGGCAATGAGCAGTTCTTC.

The rearrangement uses TRBV19 and TRBJ2-3, with 8 bases identical to TRBD2. The CDR3 loop spans 15 amino acids. J lost 8 bases, V lost 4 bases, and 11 bases had no gene match. Per the germline V gene, CDR1 is LNHDA and CDR2 is SQIVND (reference sequence). The CDR3 reads CASSSAGGPWGTQYF. CDR3 sequence (DNA): TGTGCCAGTAGTAGCGCGGGGGGACCGTGGGGTACGCAGTATTTT.

V gene TRBV27 combines with J gene TRBJ1-1; 7 nucleotides align to TRBD1. After removal of 5 bases from V and 1 base from J, the junction contained 7 bases not matched to a gene. CDR1 and CDR2 (germline): MNHEY, SMNVEV (reference sequence). There are 15 residues in the CDR3. DNA of the CDR3: TGTGCCAGCAGTAAAAGGGGGCGGGGGAACACTGAAGCTTTCTTT. It is translated as CASSKRGRGNTEAFF.

The chain couples TRBV3-1 (or the pseudogene TRBV3-2) to TRBJ1-2, with D possibly being TRBD1 (5 bases). V lost 8 bases and J lost 4, with 14 bases in between. The CDR3 length is 13 residues. Germline values: CDR1 LGHDT, CDR2 YNNKEL (reference sequence). CDR3: CASRLGLGYGYTF. In nucleotides, the CDR3 is TGTGCCAGCCGGCTGGGGCTGGGCTATGGCTACACCTTC.

CDR3 coding DNA: TGTGCCAGCAACGTCCGCGGGACAGTTGGCTACACCTTC. Translated: CASNVRGTVGYTF. The chain employs TRBV6-6 and TRBJ1-2; 7 nucleotides line up with TRBD1. The J segment lost 7 bases and the V segment lost 7 bases, leaving 9 bases of the junction unmatched. The CDR3 totals 13 residues. Germline V gene sequence: CDR1 MNHNY, CDR2 SVGAGI (reference sequence).

This sequence joins TRBV5-1 and TRBJ2-2; a possible D gene is TRBD1 (6 bases). Trimming removed 4 bases at V and 8 bases at J, with 15 bases between. Germline CDR1 SGHRS, CDR2 YFSETQ. The CDR3 runs 14 residues. CDR3 nucleotide sequence: TGCGCCAGCAGCCCCGGGACACCCGTAGGGGAGCTGTTTTTT. Encoded protein: CASSPGTPVGELFF.

The rearrangement uses TRBV29-1 and TRBJ2-5; 7 nucleotides line up with TRBD2. The CDR3 loop spans 12 amino acids. Per the germline V gene, CDR1 is SQVTM and CDR2 is ANQGSEA. J was trimmed by 5 bases and V by 3 bases; bases with no gene match: 3. The CDR3, as DNA: TGCAGCGTTGAGGCGGGGGAGGAGACCCAGTACTTC. The encoded protein is CSVEAGEETQYF.

The V gene is TRBV6-5, the J gene TRBJ1-2; possible D gene TRBD1, 6 bases. This CDR3 comprises 15 residues. Germline V gene lookup returns CDR1 MNHEY and CDR2 SVGAGI. V lost 4 bases, J lost 2 bases, and 14 bases lay in between. CDR3 region: CASSFRPQGNYGYTF. The CDR3 coding sequence is TGTGCCAGCAGTTTCCGGCCTCAGGGGAACTATGGCTACACCTTC.

This rearrangement joins TRBV12-5 to TRBJ2-5; the match to TRBD1 covers 11 bases. V trimming: 9 bases; J trimming: 7 bases; junction bases outside the gene matches: 4. CDR1 and CDR2 (germline): LGHNT, FRNRAP. This CDR3 has 12 residues. CDR3 amino acids: CARGQGDGTQYF. In DNA form, the CDR3 reads TGTGCTAGGGGACAGGGGGATGGGACCCAGTACTTC.

This chain joins TRBV3-1 (or the pseudogene TRBV3-2) and TRBJ1-2, with 7 positions matching TRBD1. Looked up from germline, CDR1 is LGHDT and CDR2 is YNNKEL (reference sequence). V lost 5 bases to trimming and J lost 4 bases; unmatched junction nucleotides: 4. The CDR3 covers 13 residues. The CDR3 bases are TGTGCCAGCAGCGCGACAGGGAGCTATGGCTACACCTTC. Translating gives CASSATGSYGYTF.

About this clone itself: Other DNA sequences in the sample encode the same CDR3. The rearrangement joins TRBV18 to TRBJ2-3; 11 bases map to TRBD1. V trimming: 3 bases; J trimming: 4 bases; junction bases outside the gene matches: 3. CDR3 size: 15 residues. Germline V CDR1 and CDR2: KGHSH, LQKENI. The chain's CDR3 is CASSPGTGGPDTQYF. The CDR3 coding sequence is TGTGCCAGCTCACCCGGGACAGGGGGTCCAGATACGCAGTATTTT.

The V call is TRBV5-5, the J call TRBJ1-4; TRBD1 is a possible D gene (6 bases). The CDR3 contains 14 residues. The germline V gene has CDR1 SGHKS and CDR2 YYEKEE (reference sequence). V was clipped by 4 bases and J by 0 bases, with 7 bases between them. CDR3 bases: TGTGCCAGCAGCCAGGGGACAACTAATGAAAAACTGTTTTTT. Amino acid sequence: CASSQGTTNEKLFF.

The V gene is TRBV7-2, the J gene TRBJ2-3; TRBD2 agrees at 8 bases. The CDR3 is made up of 16 amino acids. After removal of 5 bases from V and 2 bases from J, the junction contained 9 bases not matched to a gene. The germline CDR1 and CDR2 sequences are SGHTA and FQGNSA. DNA of the CDR3: TGTGCCAGCAGCCACGGGAGGGCCCCTCACACAGATACGCAGTATTTT. This gives the protein CASSHGRAPHTDTQYF.

A few counts support this clone. The chain combines TRBV28 with TRBJ1-2; D may be TRBD1 (5 bases). The CDR3 loop spans 14 amino acids. Germline CDR1 reads MDHEN; CDR2 reads SYDVKM. Trimming took 8 bases from V and 3 from J, leaving 16 bases between them. The CDR3 spells CASGGAGLDYGYTF. The CDR3, as DNA: TGTGCCAGCGGAGGGGCGGGTCTGGACTATGGCTACACCTTC.

The chain is built from TRBV15 and TRBJ1-2; 9 positions agree with TRBD1. The V gene end was trimmed by 2 bases and the J gene end by 4 bases; junction bases not matched to a gene: 8. This CDR3 has 16 amino acids. In germline, CDR1 is LNHNV, CDR2 YYDKDF (reference sequence). CDR3 in DNA: TGTGCCACCAGCAGAAGGACAGGGGCCGGAATCTATGGCTACACCTTC. Translating gives CATSRRTGAGIYGYTF.

This clone was recorded once. The chain couples TRBV3-1 (or the pseudogene TRBV3-2) to TRBJ2-1, with TRBD2 matching over 12 bases. This CDR3 is 17 amino acids long. Germline trimming cut 2 bases from V and 1 base from J; bases unmatched to any gene: 3. The germline CDR1 and CDR2 sequences are LGHDT and YNNKEL (reference sequence). The chain's CDR3 is CASSQPLAGGSYNEQFF. The CDR3 DNA sequence: TGTGCCAGCAGCCAACCCCTAGCGGGAGGGTCCTACAATGAGCAGTTCTTC.

This clone was seen only once. The chain recombines TRBV6-1 with TRBJ1-5, with a weak D call TRBD1 (5 bases). Trimming left V 3 bases short and J 5 bases short, with 8 bases between. Per germline, CDR1 MNHNS and CDR2 SASEGT. CDR3 length: 13 residues. As DNA, the CDR3 is TGTGCCAGCAGTGATGGGGACTATCAGCCCCAGCATTTT. This gives the protein CASSDGDYQPQHF.

The rearrangement joins TRBV18 to TRBJ2-2; D is undetermined. Germline V lookup: CDR1 KGHSH, CDR2 LQKENI. The CDR3 is 18 residues long. The V end lost 0 bases, the J end lost 2 bases, and 16 bases lay between the germline ends. DNA for the CDR3: TGTGCCAGCTCACCACCCACTGCTTCCACGGTCAACACCGGGGAGCTGTTTTTT. Protein product: CASSPPTASTVNTGELFF.

The sample holds one count of this clone. CDR3 protein: CATSRQGNGGYTF. CDR3 coding DNA: TGTGCCACCAGCAGACAGGGGAATGGCGGCTACACCTTC. The genes are TRBV15 and TRBJ1-2; D might be TRBD1 (6 bases). The CDR3 totals 13 residues. CDR1 is LNHNV, CDR2 YYDKDF, per germline (reference sequence). Trimming removed 2 bases at V and 8 bases at J, with 12 bases between.

The chain combines TRBV19 with TRBJ1-1; 9 positions agree with TRBD1. Trimming removed 7 bases from V and 5 bases from J; junction bases left unmatched: 8. CDR1 and CDR2 from the germline V gene are LNHDA and SQIVND (reference sequence). The CDR3 extends over 14 amino acids. The CDR3 nucleotides are TGTGCCAGTATCGGGACAGGGCAGGGGACTGAAGCTTTCTTT. It translates to CASIGTGQGTEAFF.

The chain joins TRBV3-1 (or the pseudogene TRBV3-2) to TRBJ1-2, with D unclear. Trimming took off 0 bases at V and 2 bases at J, with 7 bases between the two ends. This CDR3 is 14 amino acids long. CDR1 is LGHDT and CDR2 is YNNKEL in the germline V gene (reference sequence). The CDR3 region has the DNA TGTGCCAGCAGCCAAGACGGGGAGAACTATGGCTACACCTTC. It is translated as CASSQDGENYGYTF.